A selection of T cell receptor beta chains follows, all from one sample in a study of cytomegalovirus exposure and HLA in healthy donors. Here immunoSEQ multiplex PCR was the method, and the copy in TCRdb shows in-frame clones only, minus some. The repertoire holds about 100,000 clones, 81% seen once, with approximately 3.9% in the top ten. Sequenced material: PBMCs. The source is an older woman in good health and CMV-seropositive. Each CDR3 is given with its conserved first and last residue. Each record gives: D gene, V gene, clone size, J gene, CDR3 DNA, CDR3 protein. D genes are given only for firm matches. Part of the rows lack a size; the others show once, few, many or a class for expanded clones.

D: TRBD2; V: TRBV7-3; size: few; J: TRBJ2-2; DNA: TGTGCCAGCAGCCCCTCTCCAGCGGGGGCCGCGAACACCGGGGAGCTGTTTTTT; CDR3: CASSPSPAGAANTGELFF
D: -; V: TRBV7-2; size: once; J: TRBJ2-7; DNA: TGTGCCAGCAGCTTAGTGGAGGGCTCCTACGAGCAGTACTTC; CDR3: CASSLVEGSYEQYF
D: TRBD2; V: TRBV6-1; size: -; J: TRBJ2-2; DNA: TGTGCCAGCAGTGCGGGACTAGCGGCCGCGAACACCGGGGAGCTGTTTTTT; CDR3: CASSAGLAAANTGELFF
D: -; V: TRBV6-5; size: few; J: TRBJ1-5; DNA: TGTGCCAGCAGTTTGAAACAGTCCAATCAGCCCCAGCATTTT; CDR3: CASSLKQSNQPQHF
D: TRBD1; V: TRBV15; size: -; J: TRBJ1-1; DNA: TGTGCCACCAGCAGACCGACAGGGGGCGGCACTGAAGCTTTCTTT; CDR3: CATSRPTGGGTEAFF
D: -; V: TRBV9; size: -; J: TRBJ2-5; DNA: TGTGCCAGCAGCGTTCGGGGAACCCAAGAGACCCAGTACTTC; CDR3: CASSVRGTQETQYF
D: TRBD2; V: TRBV18; size: -; J: TRBJ2-3; DNA: TGTGCCAGCTCACCCCCGGGGGGGAGCACAGATACGCAGTATTTT; CDR3: CASSPPGGSTDTQYF
D: -; V: TRBV7-3; size: few; J: TRBJ1-1; DNA: TGTGCCAGCAGCCCCACAGCAGGCATGAACACTGAAGCTTTCTTT; CDR3: CASSPTAGMNTEAFF
D: TRBD1; V: TRBV6-6; size: -; J: TRBJ1-3; DNA: TGTGCCAGCAGTTTGGGACAGGGTAATGGGAACACCATATATTTT; CDR3: CASSLGQGNGNTIYF
D: -; V: TRBV19; size: -; J: TRBJ2-1; DNA: TGTGCCAGTAGTACCCCCACGGATTCGCGGTATGAGCAGTTCTTC; CDR3: CASSTPTDSRYEQFF
D: -; V: TRBV10-3; size: -; J: TRBJ2-2; DNA: TGTGCCATGGCGAGGCTAGCAGACACCGGGGAGCTGTTTTTT; CDR3: CAMARLADTGELFF
D: -; V: TRBV7-3; size: -; J: TRBJ2-3; DNA: TGTGCCAGCAGCTCCAATCTAGGTACAGATACGCAGTATTTT; CDR3: CASSSNLGTDTQYF
D: -; V: TRBV30; size: -; J: TRBJ2-1; DNA: TGTGCCTGGAATCTCCCCTACAATGAGCAGTTCTTC; CDR3: CAWNLPYNEQFF
D: TRBD1; V: TRBV27; size: -; J: TRBJ2-7; DNA: TGTGCCAGCAGTCGAGGAGGGACAGGGAGCTCGGAGCAGTACTTC; CDR3: CASSRGGTGSSEQYF
D: -; V: TRBV27; size: -; J: TRBJ2-7; DNA: TGTGCCAGCAGTTTAGCCCTTGACCGGGGTTTTTACGAGCAGTACTTC; CDR3: CASSLALDRGFYEQYF
D: TRBD2; V: TRBV6-5; size: -; J: TRBJ2-1; DNA: TGTGCCAGCAGTTACTCGACTAGCGGGAGGGGAAATGAGCAGTTCTTC; CDR3: CASSYSTSGRGNEQFF
D: TRBD1; V: TRBV7-9; size: -; J: TRBJ2-7; DNA: TGTGCCAGCAGCCCCCTTGGACAGGGGAGCCACGAGCAGTACTTC; CDR3: CASSPLGQGSHEQYF
D: TRBD1; V: TRBV11-2; size: -; J: TRBJ1-1; DNA: TGTGCCAGCAGCCCCAAGACAGGGGGCCTTAACACTGAAGCTTTCTTT; CDR3: CASSPKTGGLNTEAFF
D: TRBD2; V: TRBV19; size: -; J: TRBJ2-6; DNA: TGTGCCAGTACCCCTGGACTAGCGGGGGCCTCTGGGGCCAACGTCCTGACTTTC; CDR3: CASTPGLAGASGANVLTF
D: TRBD1; V: TRBV30; size: once; J: TRBJ2-3; DNA: TGTGCCTCGCTCCTACAGGGGGGAATAGATACGCAGTATTTT; CDR3: CASLLQGGIDTQYF
D: -; V: TRBV7-9; size: -; J: TRBJ2-3; DNA: TGTGCCAGCAGCCTTTGGAGGGCCGTTGGTAGCACAGATACGCAGTATTTT; CDR3: CASSLWRAVGSTDTQYF
D: -; V: TRBV12-5; size: -; J: TRBJ1-1; DNA: TGTGCTAGTGGTTTACTGTTGACGGGTGAAGCTTTCTTT; CDR3: CASGLLLTGEAFF
D: TRBD2; V: TRBV29-1; size: -; J: TRBJ2-3; DNA: TGCAGCGTGGAAAGCGGGAAAGATACGCAGTATTTT; CDR3: CSVESGKDTQYF
D: TRBD1; V: TRBV19; size: -; J: TRBJ2-1; DNA: TGTGCCAGTAGTATCGGACAGGGACCAAACAATGAGCAGTTCTTC; CDR3: CASSIGQGPNNEQFF
D: -; V: TRBV7-2; size: -; J: TRBJ2-1; DNA: TGTGCCAGCAGCTTAGAGGGACAAGTCGGTGAGCAGTTCTTC; CDR3: CASSLEGQVGEQFF
D: -; V: TRBV28; size: once; J: TRBJ2-3; DNA: TGTGCCAGCAGTTTCCGTCCGGGGGGCAGAGGCACAGATACGCAGTATTTT; CDR3: CASSFRPGGRGTDTQYF
D: TRBD1; V: TRBV11-2; size: few; J: TRBJ2-6; DNA: TGTGCCAGCAGCCCCGGACAGGGTGCGATTGGGGCCAACGTCCTGACTTTC; CDR3: CASSPGQGAIGANVLTF
D: -; V: TRBV6-5; size: few; J: TRBJ2-1; DNA: TGTGCCAGGGCGACAGGAACCTACAATGAGCAGTTCTTC; CDR3: CARATGTYNEQFF
D: -; V: TRBV20-1; size: -; J: TRBJ2-2; DNA: TGCAGTGCTGAGTGGACTAGGGAGCTGTTTTTT; CDR3: CSAEWTRELFF
D: TRBD1; V: TRBV10-2; size: -; J: TRBJ2-7; DNA: TGCGCCAGCAGTGCTAGTCCCGGGACAGGGACCTACGAGCAGTACTTC; CDR3: CASSASPGTGTYEQYF
D: TRBD2; V: TRBV28; size: once; J: TRBJ2-7; DNA: TGTACCAGCAGACCAGCGGGGGGCGGGTCCTACGAGCAGTACTTC; CDR3: CTSRPAGGGSYEQYF
D: -; V: TRBV20-1; size: -; J: TRBJ2-1; DNA: TGCAGTGCTAGCAGGAACAATGAGCAGTTCTTC; CDR3: CSASRNNEQFF
D: -; V: TRBV7-2; size: -; J: TRBJ2-7; DNA: TGTGCCAGCAGCTTAGCTCTCGGACAGTACGAGCAGTACTTC; CDR3: CASSLALGQYEQYF
D: -; V: TRBV27; size: -; J: TRBJ2-3; DNA: TGTGCCAGCAGCCTTCGAAGCGGTCGAGGCACAGATACGCAGTATTTT; CDR3: CASSLRSGRGTDTQYF
D: -; V: TRBV9; size: -; J: TRBJ1-1; DNA: TGTGCCAGCAGCCGTGGGACTGCGAACACTGAAGCTTTCTTT; CDR3: CASSRGTANTEAFF
D: TRBD2; V: TRBV29-1; size: few; J: TRBJ2-5; DNA: TGCAGCGCGAGGGGCGGGGCTAGCGGGAGTCGGGAGACCCAGTACTTC; CDR3: CSARGGASGSRETQYF
D: -; V: TRBV7-3; size: once; J: TRBJ2-5; DNA: TGTGCCAGCGGAGGAGGCATCCAAGAGACCCAGTACTTC; CDR3: CASGGGIQETQYF
D: TRBD2; V: TRBV19; size: -; J: TRBJ2-7; DNA: TGTGCCAGTAGTATAGATCGAGATAGCGGGAGGTACTTC; CDR3: CASSIDRDSGRYF
D: TRBD2; V: TRBV9; size: -; J: TRBJ2-3; DNA: TGTGCCAGCAGCGTAGTCTCTAGCGGGACCACAGATACGCAGTATTTT; CDR3: CASSVVSSGTTDTQYF
D: -; V: TRBV2; size: -; J: TRBJ2-5; DNA: TGTGCCAGCCATAGGGACAGCGGGGGTCAAGAGACCCAGTACTTC; CDR3: CASHRDSGGQETQYF
D: TRBD2; V: TRBV4-1; size: -; J: TRBJ2-1; DNA: TGCGCCAGCAGCCAAGTGTTGAATAGCGGGAGCGTCTACCCCAGGAATGAGCAGTTCTTC; CDR3: CASSQVLNSGSVYPRNEQFF
D: -; V: TRBV14; size: -; J: TRBJ2-7; DNA: TGTGCCAGCAGCACCCGGGGTCGAGGCGAGCAGTACTTC; CDR3: CASSTRGRGEQYF
D: -; V: TRBV6-5; size: -; J: TRBJ1-4; DNA: TGTGCCAGCAGTTCCATCGGCGGAACTAATGAAAAACTGTTTTTT; CDR3: CASSSIGGTNEKLFF
D: -; V: TRBV12-5; size: -; J: TRBJ2-2; DNA: TGTGCTAGTGGTTTGGTAAATAAGGAGGGCGGGGAGCTGTTTTTT; CDR3: CASGLVNKEGGELFF
D: -; V: TRBV6-5; size: -; J: TRBJ1-1; DNA: TGTGCCAGCAGTGTACAGGGAGGGGGGACTGAAGCTTTCTTT; CDR3: CASSVQGGGTEAFF
D: TRBD1; V: TRBV5-1; size: -; J: TRBJ2-7; DNA: TGCGCCAGCAGCCCCTCGAACAGGGGTCCCCTCTACGAGCAGTACTTC; CDR3: CASSPSNRGPLYEQYF
D: -; V: TRBV30; size: -; J: TRBJ1-1; DNA: TGTGCCTGGGGGGACACGGGGGCTTTCTTT; CDR3: CAWGDTGAFF
D: TRBD2; V: TRBV4-3; size: -; J: TRBJ2-7; DNA: TGCGCCAGCAGCCGGCGACTAGCGGGAGAGGACGAGCAGTACTTC; CDR3: CASSRRLAGEDEQYF
D: -; V: TRBV5-1; size: -; J: TRBJ2-7; DNA: TGCGCCAGCAGTAACCTACAGGGAGACTACGAGCAGTACTTC; CDR3: CASSNLQGDYEQYF
D: TRBD2; V: TRBV10-3; size: -; J: TRBJ2-5; DNA: TGTGCCATCAGTGCTAGCGGGGAGGAGACCCAGTACTTC; CDR3: CAISASGEETQYF
D: TRBD1; V: TRBV5-1; size: -; J: TRBJ2-5; DNA: TGCGCCAGCAGCCGTGGGACAGGGAAAGCGGAGACCCAGTACTTC; CDR3: CASSRGTGKAETQYF
D: TRBD2; V: TRBV7-2; size: -; J: TRBJ2-5; DNA: TGTGCCAGCAGCCAAACTAGTCCATTTAGCGGGAGGGCCGGTGAGACCCAGTACTTC; CDR3: CASSQTSPFSGRAGETQYF
D: -; V: TRBV30; size: once; J: TRBJ1-1; DNA: TGTGCCTGGGGGGCGGACGGGAACACTGAAGCTTTCTTT; CDR3: CAWGADGNTEAFF
D: -; V: TRBV6-6; size: -; J: TRBJ2-2; DNA: TGTGCCAGCAGTAGAATGCTTGGACAGTCTACCGGGGAGCTGTTTTTT; CDR3: CASSRMLGQSTGELFF
D: TRBD2; V: TRBV5-4; size: -; J: TRBJ2-1; DNA: TGTGCCAGCAGCTCCAGCGGGAGGCGGGATGAGCAGTTCTTC; CDR3: CASSSSGRRDEQFF
D: TRBD1; V: TRBV5-4; size: -; J: TRBJ2-7; DNA: TGTGCCGGCAGCTTGGGCACAGGGGGCAACGAGCAGTACTTC; CDR3: CAGSLGTGGNEQYF